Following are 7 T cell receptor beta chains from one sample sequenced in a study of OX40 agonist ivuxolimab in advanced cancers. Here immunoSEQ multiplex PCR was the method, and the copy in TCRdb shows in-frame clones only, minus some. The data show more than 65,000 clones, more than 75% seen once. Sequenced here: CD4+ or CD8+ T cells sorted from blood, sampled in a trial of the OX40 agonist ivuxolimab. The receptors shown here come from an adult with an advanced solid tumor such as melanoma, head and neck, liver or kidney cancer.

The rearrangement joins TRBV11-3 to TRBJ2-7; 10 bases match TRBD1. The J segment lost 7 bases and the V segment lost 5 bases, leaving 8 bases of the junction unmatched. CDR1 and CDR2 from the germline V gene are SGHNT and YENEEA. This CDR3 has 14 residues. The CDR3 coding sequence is TGTGCCAGCAGCCCCCGGACAGGGGGTGGGGAGCAGTACTTC. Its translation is CASSPRTGGGEQYF. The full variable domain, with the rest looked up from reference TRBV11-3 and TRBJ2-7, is EAGVVQSPRYKIIEKKQPVAFWCNPISGHNTLYWYLQNLGQGPELLIRYENEEAVDDSQLPKDRFSAERLKGVDSTLKIQPAELGDSAVYLCASSPRTGGGEQYFGPGTRLTVT.

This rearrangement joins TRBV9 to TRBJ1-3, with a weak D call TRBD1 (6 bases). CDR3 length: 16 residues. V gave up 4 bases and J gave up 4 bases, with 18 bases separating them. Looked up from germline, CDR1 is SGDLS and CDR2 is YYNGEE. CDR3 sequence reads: CASSRNTRGTGNTIYF. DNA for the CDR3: TGTGCCAGCAGCCGCAACACCAGGGGCACGGGAAACACCATATATTTT.

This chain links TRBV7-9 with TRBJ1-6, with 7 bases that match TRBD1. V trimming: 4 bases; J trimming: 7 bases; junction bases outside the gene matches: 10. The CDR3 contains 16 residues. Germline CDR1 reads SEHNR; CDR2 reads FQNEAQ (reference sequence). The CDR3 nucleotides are TGTGCCAGCAGCTCCTATGGGACAGACATAAATTCACCCCTCCACTTT. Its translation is CASSSYGTDINSPLHF.

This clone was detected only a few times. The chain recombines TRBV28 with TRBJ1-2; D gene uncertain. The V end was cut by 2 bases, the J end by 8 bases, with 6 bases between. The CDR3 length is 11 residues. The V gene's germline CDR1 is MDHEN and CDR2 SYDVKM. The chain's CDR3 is CASSLRIGYTF. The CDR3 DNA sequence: TGTGCCAGCAGTTTAAGGATCGGCTACACCTTC.

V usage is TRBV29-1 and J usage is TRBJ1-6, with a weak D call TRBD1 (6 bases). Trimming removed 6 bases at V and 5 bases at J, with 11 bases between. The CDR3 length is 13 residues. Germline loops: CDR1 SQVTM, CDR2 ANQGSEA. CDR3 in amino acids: CSVADRDNSPLHF. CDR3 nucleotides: TGCAGCGTGGCGGACAGAGATAATTCACCCCTCCACTTT.

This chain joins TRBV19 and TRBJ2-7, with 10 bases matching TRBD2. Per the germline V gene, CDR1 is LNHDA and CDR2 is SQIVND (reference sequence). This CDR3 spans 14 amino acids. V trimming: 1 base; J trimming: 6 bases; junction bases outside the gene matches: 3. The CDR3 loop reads CASSIGTSGVEQYF. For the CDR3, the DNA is TGTGCCAGTAGTATAGGGACTAGCGGAGTCGAGCAGTACTTC. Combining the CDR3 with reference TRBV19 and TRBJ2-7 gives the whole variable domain DGGITQSPKYLFRKEGQNVTLSCEQNLNHDAMYWYRQDPGQGLRLIYYSQIVNDFQKGDIAEGYSVSREKKESFPLTVTSAQKNPTAFYLCASSIGTSGVEQYFGPGTRLTVT.

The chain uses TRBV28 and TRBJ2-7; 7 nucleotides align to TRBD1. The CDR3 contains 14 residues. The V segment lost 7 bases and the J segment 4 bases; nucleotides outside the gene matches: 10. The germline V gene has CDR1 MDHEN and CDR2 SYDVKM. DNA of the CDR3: TGTGCCAGCAATCCGACAGGGCTTCAGTACGAGCAGTACTTC. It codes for CASNPTGLQYEQYF. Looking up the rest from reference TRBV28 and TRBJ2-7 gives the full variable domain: DVKVTQSSRYLVKRTGEKVFLECVQDMDHENMFWYRQDPGLGLRLIYFSYDVKMKEKGDIPEGYSVSREKKERFSLILESASTNQTSMYLCASNPTGLQYEQYFGPGTRLTVT.